Below, 26 T cell receptor beta chains from the same sample are listed, as sequenced in a study of T cells in Graves' hyperthyroidism and ophthalmopathy. Amplified TCR beta CDR3 regions derived from RNA transcripts. Carried out on the TCR CDR3, a first-round RT-PCR used the HTBI primer set. TCRdb fed the multiplex PCR reads into MiXCR, producing one record per CDR3 protein. The table records about 350,000 distinct CDR3 sequences, approximately 15% of them present only once. Sequencing was done on a sample of blood. Receptor source: a woman aged 25-40 years with Graves' hyperthyroidism.

The CDR3 sequence: CASSLGGIQADTQYF. CDR3 bases: TGTGCCAGCTCCTTGGGAGGAATACAAGCAGATACGCAGTATTTT. The V and J genes are TRBV7-9 and TRBJ2-3; maybe TRBD2 (6 bases). Trimming took 8 bases from V and 4 from J, leaving 19 bases between them. CDR1 is SEHNR and CDR2 is FQNEAQ in the germline V gene (reference sequence). This CDR3 is 15 amino acids long.

This clonotype was seen many times. The chain links TRBV6-1 to TRBJ2-2; no firm D call. Germline V lookup: CDR1 MNHNS, CDR2 SASEGT. The V end was cut by 5 bases, the J end by 4 bases, with 5 bases between. The CDR3 consists of 12 residues. The DNA of the CDR3 is TGTGCCAGCAGTCAGGTCACCGGGGAGCTGTTTTTT. Amino acids: CASSQVTGELFF.

This clonotype was counted a few times. The chain has TRBV7-9 and TRBJ2-2; a possible D gene is TRBD1 (7 bases). The germline V gene encodes CDR1 SEHNR and CDR2 FQNEAQ (reference sequence). V gave up 5 bases and J gave up 4 bases, with 17 bases separating them. The CDR3 is made up of 16 amino acids. The chain's CDR3 is CASSHDRQGLTGELFF. CDR3 nucleotides: TGTGCCAGCAGCCACGATCGACAGGGACTCACCGGGGAGCTGTTTTTT. The entire variable domain, with the rest obtained from reference TRBV7-9 and TRBJ2-2, is as follows: DTGVSQNPRHKITKRGQNVTFRCDPISEHNRLYWYRQTLGQGPEFLTYFQNEAQLEKSRLLSDRFSAERPKGSFSTLEIQRTEQGDSAMYLCASSHDRQGLTGELFFGEGSRLTVL.

This clonotype was picked up a small number of times. This chain joins TRBV3-1 and TRBJ1-4; 7 bases match TRBD1. Losses at the gene ends were 4 bases for V and 0 bases for J; bases not matched to a gene: 8. CDR3 length equals 17 residues. Germline-derived CDR1 and CDR2 are LGHDT and YNNKEL (reference sequence). CDR3 sequence: CASSRGQPIATNEKLFF. In DNA form, the CDR3 reads TGTGCCAGCAGCCGGGGACAGCCTATAGCAACTAATGAAAAACTGTTTTTT.

This clonotype showed up just a few times. This chain links TRBV20-1 with TRBJ2-3, with D unclear. The J call may be faulty, since TRBJ1-5 better matches the DNA end. The CDR3 consists of 16 residues. In germline, CDR1 is DFQATT, CDR2 SNEGSKA (reference sequence). The CDR3 DNA is TGCAGTAGGAGCGTCGGACTCCCCTTTAGCACAGATACGCAGCATTTT. It encodes CSRSVGLPFSTDTQHF.

The V call is TRBV19, the J call TRBJ2-7; D ambiguous. V was clipped by 10 bases and J by 7 bases, with 14 bases between them. The CDR3 has 11 amino acids. Per the germline V gene, CDR1 is LNHDA and CDR2 is SQIVND (reference sequence). The CDR3 spells CATQTASEQYF. CDR3 DNA sequence: TGTGCCACCCAGACCGCTTCTGAGCAGTACTTC.

This clonotype was seen repeatedly, ten times or more. This chain uses TRBV2 with TRBJ1-1; D is ambiguous. V dropped 8 bases and J dropped 10 bases, with 17 bases sitting between them. The V gene's germline CDR1 is SNHLY and CDR2 FYNNEI. The CDR3 is made up of 12 amino acids. Written as DNA, the CDR3 is TGTGCCAGCCAGACGGGGAATAAGGTAGCTTTCTTT. Amino acid sequence: CASQTGNKVAFF.

At least ten counts were recorded for this clonotype. V usage is TRBV20-1 and J usage is TRBJ2-7, with 13 bases aligning to TRBD2. The CDR3 is 14 residues long. Germline V CDR1 and CDR2: DFQATT, SNEGSKA (reference sequence). CDR3 sequence: CRERTSGSSYEQYF. In nucleotides, the CDR3 is TGCAGGGAGAGGACTAGCGGGAGCTCCTACGAGCAGTACTTC.

In regard to this clonotype: This sequence may be a read error, since a much larger clone differs from it by one base. The V and J genes are TRBV20-1 and TRBJ2-2; 8 bases are shared with TRBD2. Germline CDR1 and CDR2: DFQATT and SNEGSKA (reference sequence). The CDR3 runs 14 residues. CDR3 bases: TGCAGTGCCAGACTAGCGACGAACACCGGGGAGCTGTCTTTT. Translating gives CSARLATNTGELSF.

The V and J genes are TRBV5-5 and TRBJ2-7, with 9 bases fitting TRBD1. Per the germline V gene, CDR1 is SGHKS and CDR2 is YYEKEE (reference sequence). V dropped 7 bases and J dropped 3; count of bases not matched to a gene: 5. CDR3 length equals 13 residues. The CDR3 protein is CASGRTGDYEQYF. The CDR3 DNA follows: TGTGCCAGCGGGAGGACAGGGGACTACGAGCAGTACTTC.

This clonotype was detected ten times or more. In DNA form, the CDR3 reads TGTGCCACCCTGACTACCGACACCGGGGAGCTGTTTTTT. Translating it yields CATLTTDTGELFF. The chain uses TRBV6-1 and TRBJ2-2, with D perhaps TRBD2 (5 bases). Deletions cut 10 bases from V and 3 bases from J, with 12 bases between. There are 13 residues in the CDR3. Germline loops: CDR1 MNHNS, CDR2 SASEGT.

This clonotype was picked up one time. The rearrangement joins TRBV29-1 to TRBJ2-7, with 8 bases lining up with TRBD1. V lost 1 base, J lost 2 bases, and 4 bases stayed unmatched. The CDR3 has 14 amino acids. The germline gives CDR1 SQVTM, CDR2 ANQGSEA. The CDR3, as DNA: TGCAGCGTTGAAGGACAGGGGACTCCCTACGAGCAGTACTTC. Translating it yields CSVEGQGTPYEQYF.

Many counts were recorded for this clonotype. This chain connects TRBV18 to TRBJ2-7; 8 bases map to TRBD2. The CDR3 consists of 15 residues. The trim removed 6 bases at V and 5 bases at J, leaving 12 bases unmatched. In germline, CDR1 is KGHSH, CDR2 LQKENI. CDR3 sequence reads: CASSPTSGRQHEQYF. For the CDR3, the DNA is TGTGCCAGCTCTCCTACTAGCGGAAGACAGCACGAGCAGTACTTC.

This clonotype was counted between two and nine times. The V call is TRBV7-9, the J call TRBJ1-4; 9 nucleotides align to TRBD1. The germline V gene encodes CDR1 SEHNR and CDR2 FQNEAQ (reference sequence). The ends lost 5 bases at V and 3 bases at J; junction bases unmatched: 4. The CDR3 contains 15 residues. The CDR3 loop is CASSIQGAANEKLFF. The CDR3 nucleotides are TGTGCCAGCAGCATACAGGGGGCGGCTAATGAAAAACTGTTTTTT.

In this sample, this clonotype turned up many times. The chain has TRBV28 and TRBJ2-2; 7 nucleotides agree with TRBD2. The V gene's germline CDR1 is MDHEN and CDR2 SYDVKM. V was clipped by 1 base and J by 7 bases; unmatched bases: 18. The CDR3 covers 19 residues. The CDR3 DNA reads TGTGCCAGCAGTTTATCCCCGGGGAGCGGGACCATATTAGTCGGGGAGCTGTTTTTT. Translating it yields CASSLSPGSGTILVGELFF.

With regard to this clonotype: A much larger clone lies a single base off, so this may be a read error. V is TRBV7-9 and J is TRBJ2-1; 8 positions match TRBD1. The CDR3 covers 15 residues. CDR1 SEHNR and CDR2 FQNEAQ come from the germline V gene (reference sequence). The CDR3 is CAGSLAPTGVHEQFF. The DNA for the CDR3 is TGTGCCGGCAGCTTAGCGCCGACAGGGGTTCATGAGCAGTTCTTC. The variable domain in full, with the rest retrieved from reference TRBV7-9 and TRBJ2-1, is DTGVSQNPRHKITKRGQNVTFRCDPISEHNRLYWYRQTLGQGPEFLTYFQNEAQLEKSRLLSDRFSAERPKGSFSTLEIQRTEQGDSAMYLCAGSLAPTGVHEQFFGPGTRLTVL.

This clonotype has only a few counts. The chain has TRBV20-1 and TRBJ2-7; 8 bases map to TRBD2. Germline trimming cut 0 bases from V and 0 bases from J; bases unmatched to any gene: 4. Germline CDR1 DFQATT, CDR2 SNEGSKA (reference sequence). CDR3 length equals 15 residues. CDR3 protein: CSARDERGISYEQYF. The CDR3 DNA reads as TGCAGTGCTAGAGACGAGCGGGGGATCTCCTACGAGCAGTACTTC.

At least ten counts were recorded for this clonotype. The V gene is TRBV7-3, the J gene TRBJ2-2; 7 positions agree with TRBD1. The length of the CDR3 is 13 residues. In germline, CDR1 is SGHTA, CDR2 FQGTGA. J gave up 7 bases and V 5 bases, and 4 bases lay outside the gene matches. The CDR3 sequence is CASSTGDHGELFF. The CDR3 nucleotides read TGTGCCAGCAGCACAGGGGATCACGGGGAGCTGTTTTTT. The entire variable domain, with the rest obtained from reference TRBV7-3 and TRBJ2-2, is as follows: GAGVSQTPSNKVTEKGKYVELRCDPISGHTALYWYRQSLGQGPEFLIYFQGTGAADDSGLPNDRFFAVRPEGSVSTLKIQRTERGDSAVYLCASSTGDHGELFFGEGSRLTVL.

In its sample, this clonotype was seen many times. The chain links TRBV12-3 or TRBV12-4 to TRBJ1-6, with D tentatively TRBD1 (6 bases). This CDR3 is 15 amino acids long. The germline V and J ends were trimmed by 5 bases and 10 bases, with 18 bases remaining between them. DNA for the CDR3: TGTGCCAGCAGTCAATTACAGGGAATTGGGTCACCCCTCCACTTT. This gives the protein CASSQLQGIGSPLHF.

This clonotype was seen a few times. The gene calls are TRBV5-6 and TRBJ1-6; D is undetermined. Trimming took 4 bases from V and 11 from J, leaving 10 bases between them. This CDR3 is 12 amino acids long. Germline values: CDR1 SGHDT, CDR2 YYEEEE. This CDR3 is CASSQPGTPLHF. CDR3 DNA sequence: TGTGCCAGCAGCCAGCCTGGGACACCCCTCCACTTT.

This clonotype was counted ten times or more. This rearrangement joins TRBV28 to TRBJ2-7; TRBD1 is a possible D gene (7 bases). V gave up 10 bases and J gave up 1 base, with 17 bases separating them. The germline CDR1 and CDR2 sequences are MDHEN and SYDVKM. CDR3 length: 14 amino acids. The CDR3 bases are TGTGCCATCGAACCGGCAGGGGGGTCCTACGAGCAGTACTTC. This translates into CAIEPAGGSYEQYF.

This chain connects TRBV19 to TRBJ1-3; D is ambiguous. Germline V gives CDR1 LNHDA, CDR2 SQIVND (reference sequence). V was clipped by 8 bases and J by 0 bases, with 8 bases between them. The CDR3 contains 13 residues. CDR3 amino acids: CASDRSSGNTIYF. CDR3 DNA: TGTGCCAGTGACCGAAGCTCTGGAAACACCATATATTTT.

This clonotype came up many times. V gene TRBV28 combines with J gene TRBJ2-3; 10 nucleotides agree with TRBD2. CDR3 length equals 17 residues. Looked up from germline, CDR1 is MDHEN and CDR2 is SYDVKM. J gave up 5 bases and V 3 bases, and 11 bases lay outside the gene matches. The CDR3 sequence is CASSFEMSGRALDTQYF. The DNA for the CDR3 is TGTGCCAGCAGTTTTGAGATGAGCGGGAGGGCCCTAGATACGCAGTATTTT.

This clonotype was detected ten times or more. The chain uses TRBV20-1 and TRBJ2-7; TRBD1 matches at 9 bases. The CDR3 totals 15 residues. CDR1 is DFQATT and CDR2 is SNEGSKA in the germline V gene (reference sequence). J was trimmed by 2 bases and V by 6 bases; bases with no gene match: 11. In DNA form, the CDR3 reads TGCAGTGCACCGGTCGTCCGGGACAGGGCCTACGAGCAGTACTTC. Translated: CSAPVVRDRAYEQYF.

The chain uses TRBV7-2 and TRBJ1-1, with 10 bases identical to TRBD1. The germline V gene has CDR1 SGHTA and CDR2 FQGNSA. The CDR3 runs 15 residues. J lost 4 bases, V lost 4 bases, and 6 bases had no gene match. The CDR3 DNA sequence: TGTGCCAGCAGCTACCGACAGGGGGCGTCCACTGAAGCTTTCTTT. Translating gives CASSYRQGASTEAFF. The full variable domain, rest sourced from reference TRBV7-2 and TRBJ1-1, is GAGVSQSPSNKVTEKGKDVELRCDPISGHTALYWYRQSLGQGLEFLIYFQGNSAPDKSGLPSDRFSAERTGGSVSTLTIQRTQQEDSAVYLCASSYRQGASTEAFFGQGTRLTVV.

This clonotype appeared many times. This chain links TRBV24-1 with TRBJ2-7; possible D gene TRBD1, 6 bases. The CDR3 is made up of 14 amino acids. CDR1 is KGHDR and CDR2 is SFDVKD in the germline V gene. V shed 2 bases and J shed 4 bases, with 11 bases lying between them. CDR3 sequence reads: CATSDSGTTYEQYF. CDR3 nucleotides: TGTGCCACCAGTGATTCCGGGACAACATACGAGCAGTACTTC.